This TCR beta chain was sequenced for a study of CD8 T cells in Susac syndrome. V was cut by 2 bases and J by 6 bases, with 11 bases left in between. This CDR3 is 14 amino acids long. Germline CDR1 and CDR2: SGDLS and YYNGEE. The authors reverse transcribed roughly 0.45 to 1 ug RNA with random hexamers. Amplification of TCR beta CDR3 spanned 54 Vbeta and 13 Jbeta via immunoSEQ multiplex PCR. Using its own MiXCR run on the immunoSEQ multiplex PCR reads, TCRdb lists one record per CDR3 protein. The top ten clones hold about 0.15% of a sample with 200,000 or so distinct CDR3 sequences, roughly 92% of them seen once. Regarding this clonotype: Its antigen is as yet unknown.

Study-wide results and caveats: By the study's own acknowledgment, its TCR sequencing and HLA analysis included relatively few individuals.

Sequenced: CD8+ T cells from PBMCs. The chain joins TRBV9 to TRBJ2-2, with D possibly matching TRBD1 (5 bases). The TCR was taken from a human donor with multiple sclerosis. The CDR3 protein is CASSVGAAPGELFF. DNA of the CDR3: TGTGCCAGCAGCGTTGGGGCGGCACCCGGGGAGCTGTTTTTT.